This T cell receptor beta chain originates from a study of T cells in Graves' hyperthyroidism and ophthalmopathy. Comment on this clonotype: Its antigen is not identified.

The CDR3 regions of TCR beta were amplified from RNA transcripts. The primer set for the first-round RT-PCR of the TCR CDR3 was HTBI. MiXCR, applied by TCRdb to the multiplex PCR reads, yields one record per CDR3 protein. The repertoire holds about 370,000 distinct CDR3 sequences, with approximately 14% as singletons. Germline V gives CDR1 LNHDA, CDR2 SQIVND (reference sequence). The V end lost 0 bases, the J end lost 2 bases, and 5 bases lay between the germline ends. The CDR3 has 14 residues. Patients having uncontrolled infection, another autoimmune disease, pregnancy or lactation were not included. Together with thyroid ultrasound, orbital computed tomography, serum thyroxine and TRAb, clinical symptoms were used for diagnoses. Study findings and constraints: In the blood, most expanded thyroid clonotypes above 0.001 appeared as well.

The chain recombines TRBV19 with TRBJ1-5, with D tentatively TRBD1 (5 bases). What was sequenced was blood. This TCR was sampled from a woman aged 55-75 years with Graves' ophthalmopathy. CDR3 nucleotides: TGTGCCAGTAGTATAGACAGGGGCAATCAGCCCCAGCATTTT. This sequence encodes CASSIDRGNQPQHF.